This TCR beta chain was captured by sequencing in a study of T-cell memory formation after mild COVID-19. TCRdb independently ran MiXCR on the 5' RACE reads; one entry per CDR3 protein. This table has 390,000 or so distinct CDR3 sequences, 16% appearing once. CDR3 length equals 14 residues. Per germline, CDR1 SEHNR and CDR2 FQNEAQ (reference sequence). The V end was cut by 3 bases, the J end by 7 bases, with 15 bases between. The sequence derives from a young man who had mild COVID-19 (a few samples of this study predate the infection). Cell type and time point are not known. The rearrangement links TRBV7-9 to TRBJ1-2; D perhaps matches TRBD1 (6 bases). The sample was PBMCs or a T cell subset sorted from them (not recorded which). The DNA for the CDR3 is TGTGCCAGCAGCTTTCAACAGGGTGTGGGTGGCTACACCTTC. Encoded protein: CASSFQQGVGGYTF.